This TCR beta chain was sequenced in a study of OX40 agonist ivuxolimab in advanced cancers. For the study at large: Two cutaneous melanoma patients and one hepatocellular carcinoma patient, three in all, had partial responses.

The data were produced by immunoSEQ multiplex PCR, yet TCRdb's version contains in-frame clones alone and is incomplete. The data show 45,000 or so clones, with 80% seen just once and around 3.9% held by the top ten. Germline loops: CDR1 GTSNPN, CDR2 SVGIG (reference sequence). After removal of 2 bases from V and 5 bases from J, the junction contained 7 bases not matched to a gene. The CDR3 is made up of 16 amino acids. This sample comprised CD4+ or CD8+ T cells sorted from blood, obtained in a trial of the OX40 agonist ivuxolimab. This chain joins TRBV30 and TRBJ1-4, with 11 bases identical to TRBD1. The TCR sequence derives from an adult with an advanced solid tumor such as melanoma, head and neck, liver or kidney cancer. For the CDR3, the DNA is TGTGCCTGGAGTAAAGGGGGGACAGGGGGAAATGAAAAACTGTTTTTT. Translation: CAWSKGGTGGNEKLFF.